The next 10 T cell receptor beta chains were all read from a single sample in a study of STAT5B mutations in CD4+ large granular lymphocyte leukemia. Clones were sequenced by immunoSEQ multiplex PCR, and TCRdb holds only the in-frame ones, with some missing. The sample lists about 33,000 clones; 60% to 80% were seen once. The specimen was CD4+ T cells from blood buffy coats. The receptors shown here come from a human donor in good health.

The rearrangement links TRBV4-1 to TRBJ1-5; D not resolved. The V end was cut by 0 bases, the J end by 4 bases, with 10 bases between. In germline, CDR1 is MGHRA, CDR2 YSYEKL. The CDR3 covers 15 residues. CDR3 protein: CASSQDFGRNQPQHF. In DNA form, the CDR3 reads TGCGCCAGCAGCCAAGATTTCGGCAGAAATCAGCCCCAGCATTTT.

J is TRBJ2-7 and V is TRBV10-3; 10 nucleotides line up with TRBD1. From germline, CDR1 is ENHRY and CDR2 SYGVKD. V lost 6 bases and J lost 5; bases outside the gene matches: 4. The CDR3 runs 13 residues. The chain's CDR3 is CAIRGTGVNEQYF. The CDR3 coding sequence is TGTGCCATCAGAGGGACAGGGGTGAACGAGCAGTACTTC.

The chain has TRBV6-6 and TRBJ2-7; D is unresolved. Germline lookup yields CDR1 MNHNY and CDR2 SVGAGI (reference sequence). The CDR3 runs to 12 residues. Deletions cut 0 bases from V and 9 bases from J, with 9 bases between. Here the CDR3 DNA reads TGTGCCAGCAGTTACTCGCCCTCCCCGCAGTACTTC. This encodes CASSYSPSPQYF.

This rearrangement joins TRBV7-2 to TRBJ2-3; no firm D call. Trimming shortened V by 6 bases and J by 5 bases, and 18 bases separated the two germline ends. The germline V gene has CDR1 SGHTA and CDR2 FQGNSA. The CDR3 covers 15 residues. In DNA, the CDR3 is TGTGCCAGCAGTCCGCTGGGGAATATCAGAGATACGCAGTATTTT. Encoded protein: CASSPLGNIRDTQYF.

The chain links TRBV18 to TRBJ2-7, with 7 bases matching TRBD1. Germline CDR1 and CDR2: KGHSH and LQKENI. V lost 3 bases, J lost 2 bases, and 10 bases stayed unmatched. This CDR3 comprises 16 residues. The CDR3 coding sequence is TGTGCCAGCTCACCTGGACTTGGACAGGCGGCCTACGAGCAGTACTTC. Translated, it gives CASSPGLGQAAYEQYF.

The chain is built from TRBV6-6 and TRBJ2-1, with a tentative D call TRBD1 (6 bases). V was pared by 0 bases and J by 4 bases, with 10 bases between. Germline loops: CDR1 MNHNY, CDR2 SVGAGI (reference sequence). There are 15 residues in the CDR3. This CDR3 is CASSYSLGGYNEQFF. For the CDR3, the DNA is TGTGCCAGCAGTTACTCCTTAGGGGGTTACAATGAGCAGTTCTTC.

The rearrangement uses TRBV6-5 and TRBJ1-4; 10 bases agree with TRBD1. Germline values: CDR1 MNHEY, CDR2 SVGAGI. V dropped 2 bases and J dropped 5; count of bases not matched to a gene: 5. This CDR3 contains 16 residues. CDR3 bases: TGTGCCAGCAGTTACGTAACGACAGGGGGCAATGAAAAACTGTTTTTT. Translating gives CASSYVTTGGNEKLFF.

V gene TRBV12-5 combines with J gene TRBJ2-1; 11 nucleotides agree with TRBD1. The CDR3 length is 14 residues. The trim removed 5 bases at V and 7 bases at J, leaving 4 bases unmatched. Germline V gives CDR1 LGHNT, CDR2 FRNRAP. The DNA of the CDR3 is TGTGCTAGTGGTACGGGGACAGGGGGAAATGAGCAGTTCTTC. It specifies CASGTGTGGNEQFF.

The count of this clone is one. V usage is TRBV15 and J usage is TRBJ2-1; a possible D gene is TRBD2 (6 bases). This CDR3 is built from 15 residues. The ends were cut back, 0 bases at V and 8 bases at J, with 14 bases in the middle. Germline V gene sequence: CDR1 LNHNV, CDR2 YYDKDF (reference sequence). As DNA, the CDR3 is TGTGCCACCAGCAGAGATTCCCGGGGGATCTATGAGCAGTTCTTC. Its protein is CATSRDSRGIYEQFF.

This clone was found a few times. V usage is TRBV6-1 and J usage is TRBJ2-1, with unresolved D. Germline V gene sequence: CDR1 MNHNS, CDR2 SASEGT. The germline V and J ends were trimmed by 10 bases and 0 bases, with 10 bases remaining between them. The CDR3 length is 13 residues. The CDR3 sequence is CATKADSYNEQFF. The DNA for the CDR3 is TGTGCCACGAAGGCCGACTCCTACAATGAGCAGTTCTTC.